This T cell receptor (beta chain) comes out of a study of T cell repertoires in cytomegalovirus infection. General study points: Pooled public TCR beta family frequency picked out CMV carriers with the relevant HLA. The ex vivo response was dominated by HLA-C-restricted CMV-specific TCR beta clonotypes.

A single record per CDR3 protein comes from TCRdb applying MiXCR to the reads. The sample lists 650,000 to 850,000 distinct CDR3 sequences, 25% to 35% occurring once. This clonotype was detected only once. Its antigen is unknown. V was trimmed by 4 bases and J by 2 bases, leaving 17 bases between them. This CDR3 spans 16 amino acids. CDR1 and CDR2 (germline): SGHRS, YFSETQ. The sequences come from cultured CD8+ T cells from PBMCs, collected from culture after CMV antigen stimulation. The rearrangement joins TRBV5-1 to TRBJ2-3; no reliable D call. The sequence came from a human donor in good health (CMV status not recorded). Some clones in this sample may be carry-over from other donors' samples. The CDR3 region has the DNA TGCGCCAGCAGCAATAACGGGCCTTCTGACACAGATACGCAGTATTTT. Translated: CASSNNGPSDTDTQYF.